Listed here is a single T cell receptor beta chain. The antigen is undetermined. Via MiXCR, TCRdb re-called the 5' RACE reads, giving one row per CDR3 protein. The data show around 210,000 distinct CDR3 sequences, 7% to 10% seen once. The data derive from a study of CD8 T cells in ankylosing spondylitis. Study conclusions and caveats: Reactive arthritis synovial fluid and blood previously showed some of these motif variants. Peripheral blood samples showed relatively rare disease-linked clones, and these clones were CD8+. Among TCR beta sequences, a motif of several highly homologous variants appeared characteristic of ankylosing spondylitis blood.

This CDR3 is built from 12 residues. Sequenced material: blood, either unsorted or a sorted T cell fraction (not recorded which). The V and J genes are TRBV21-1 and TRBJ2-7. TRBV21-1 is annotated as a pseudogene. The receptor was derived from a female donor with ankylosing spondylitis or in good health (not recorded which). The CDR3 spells CASSKADYEQYF. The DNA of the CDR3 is TGTGCCAGCAGCAAAGCGGACTACGAGCAGTACTTC.